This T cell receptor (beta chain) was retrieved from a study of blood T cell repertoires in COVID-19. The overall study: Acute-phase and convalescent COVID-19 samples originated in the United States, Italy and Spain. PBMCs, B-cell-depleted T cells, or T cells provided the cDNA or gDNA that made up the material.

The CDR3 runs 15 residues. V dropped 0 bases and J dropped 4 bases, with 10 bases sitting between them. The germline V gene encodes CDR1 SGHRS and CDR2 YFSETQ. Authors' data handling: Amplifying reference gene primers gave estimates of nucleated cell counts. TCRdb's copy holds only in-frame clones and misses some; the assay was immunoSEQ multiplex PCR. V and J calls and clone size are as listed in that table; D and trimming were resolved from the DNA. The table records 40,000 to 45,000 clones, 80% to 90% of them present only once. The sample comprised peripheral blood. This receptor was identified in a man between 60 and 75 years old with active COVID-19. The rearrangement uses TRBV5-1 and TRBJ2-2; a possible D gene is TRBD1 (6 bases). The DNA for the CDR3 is TGCGCCAGCAGCTTGGAGGGGGATGGCACCGGGGAGCTGTTTTTT. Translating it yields CASSLEGDGTGELFF.